This T cell receptor beta chain was retrieved from a study of prognosis after radiotherapy for stage I lung cancer (dated by TCRdb to about 2021). With respect to the entire study: Between April 2018 and January 2019, 15 to 20 stage I NSCLC patients were enrolled in Nanjing, China. Over twelve of the patients were found to have newly diagnosed primary stage I lung tumors, and five were living with oligometastatic NSCLC after surgical resection of the primary tumor. All patients were regarded as medically inoperable, because of comorbidities in more than 10 patients and refusal of surgery in 7 or 8 patients. Ages in the cohort of 10 to 15 men and a handful of women ranged from about 50 to 85 years, with a median of 74. Squamous cell carcinoma histology was identified in over five patients, and adenocarcinoma histology was identified in around 13 patients. Using image-guided IMRT or VMAT, SBRT was delivered in 3 to 5 fractions at a biologically effective dose of at least 100 Gy. In every patient, SBRT was given without any concurrent therapy. Distant metastases were developed by four of the 19 patients after SBRT, at a median of about seven months, whereas no significant progression was observed in the other 15 patients. Peripheral blood TCR beta repertoires were profiled in stage I NSCLC patients before and after stereotactic body radiotherapy, and the repertoires were related to distant failure. The study sequenced 38 blood samples from 19 patients, one before and one after SBRT per patient.

Two rounds of multiplex PCR on genomic DNA were used to amplify the TCR beta CDR3 region. In the first round of PCR, primers specific to each TRBV and TRBJ gene were used, and the primer sequences are filed in Chinese patent CN105087789A. Universal primers were used in the second PCR round. The Roche High Pure PCR Template Preparation Kit was used to extract genomic DNA from frozen PBMCs. An Illumina HiSeq 3000 was used to sequence the libraries paired-end with 151 bp reads. As for the authors' bioinformatics: CutAdapt was used to discard raw reads that did not contain the multiplex PCR primer sequences. High-quality paired reads were merged into contigs with PEAR. MiXCR assigned TRB V, D and J gene segments to each contig by aligning to reference sequences. To remove sequencing errors, CDR3 sequences were clustered according to base quality and sequence similarity. Shannon entropy, normalized by the natural log of the productive TCR sequence number, served as the measure of diversity. Clonality was defined as one minus Shannon entropy divided by the natural log of the number of unique clonotypes. Using the Youden index from ROC curves, the researchers picked the repertoire-metric cut-offs for progression-free survival, and all analyses were carried out in R 3.5.3. TCRdb's own reprocessing of the public reads used fastp at Q25 and MiXCR and kept productive beta chains. Rows with a matching CDR3 protein are joined into one entry that keeps the most common DNA and genes. The V and J calls shown here were made by TCRdb, not taken from the authors' results. Across this sample there are fewer than 40,000 distinct CDR3 sequences, with 25% to 40% seen only once. The ten largest clonotypes hold roughly 26% of the sample.

A word on this clonotype: Its antigen remains unidentified. A much larger clone is a single base away; this may be a read error.

Relative to germline, V is 3 bases shorter and J is 4 bases shorter, with 10 bases between their ends. Looking up the germline V gene yields CDR1 SGHDT and CDR2 YYEEEE. The CDR3, cysteine through phenylalanine, is 13 amino acids long. Only the CDR3 DNA stays, 39 bases, in frame from base 1. All patients had node-negative disease on CT and PET/CT, and none had a history of other malignancies or prior chemotherapy or radiotherapy. At each of two time points, 5 to 6 milliliters of peripheral venous blood were collected into EDTA tubes. PBMCs were isolated by Ficoll-Paque Plus density-gradient centrifugation. Right after collection, samples were placed at -80 degrees C and kept there until analysis. The study at large found these results: All reported P values were unadjusted for multiple comparisons. Post-SBRT Shannon entropy and its change from baseline were lower in patients who developed distant metastases; baseline Shannon entropy was not associated with metastases. The small cohort and short follow-up limited the study, so independent validation of the findings is needed. Differences in TRBV and TRBJ usage frequencies by metastasis status were reportedly observed in two V genes at baseline and in nine V and two J genes after SBRT. No determination of tumor specificity was made for expanded TCR clones. After SBRT, the number of unique TCR clones decreased (median approximately 9,100 before versus 6,861 after; Wilcoxon paired P=0.011).

Here the chain combines TRBV5-6 and TRBJ1-2; the D gene is possibly TRBD1, with 5 bases matching. This TCR was sampled from a donor aged 50 or older with non-small cell lung cancer. Source: PBMCs, taken before or after stereotactic body radiation therapy (not recorded which). The DNA sequence is as follows: TGTGCCAGCAGCTCCGTGCAGGGCTATGGCTACACCTTC. Its protein is CASSSVQGYGYTF.